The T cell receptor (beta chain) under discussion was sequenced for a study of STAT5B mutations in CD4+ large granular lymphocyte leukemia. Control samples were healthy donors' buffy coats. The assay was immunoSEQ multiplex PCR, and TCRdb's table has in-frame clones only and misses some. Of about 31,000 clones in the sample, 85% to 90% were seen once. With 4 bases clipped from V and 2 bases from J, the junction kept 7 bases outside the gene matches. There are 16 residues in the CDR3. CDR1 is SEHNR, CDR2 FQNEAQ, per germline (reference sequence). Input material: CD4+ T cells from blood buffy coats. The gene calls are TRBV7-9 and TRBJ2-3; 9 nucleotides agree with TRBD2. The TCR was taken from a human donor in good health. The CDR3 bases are TGTGCCAGCAGCTCCTTGACTAGCGGATTCACAGATACGCAGTATTTT. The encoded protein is CASSSLTSGFTDTQYF.